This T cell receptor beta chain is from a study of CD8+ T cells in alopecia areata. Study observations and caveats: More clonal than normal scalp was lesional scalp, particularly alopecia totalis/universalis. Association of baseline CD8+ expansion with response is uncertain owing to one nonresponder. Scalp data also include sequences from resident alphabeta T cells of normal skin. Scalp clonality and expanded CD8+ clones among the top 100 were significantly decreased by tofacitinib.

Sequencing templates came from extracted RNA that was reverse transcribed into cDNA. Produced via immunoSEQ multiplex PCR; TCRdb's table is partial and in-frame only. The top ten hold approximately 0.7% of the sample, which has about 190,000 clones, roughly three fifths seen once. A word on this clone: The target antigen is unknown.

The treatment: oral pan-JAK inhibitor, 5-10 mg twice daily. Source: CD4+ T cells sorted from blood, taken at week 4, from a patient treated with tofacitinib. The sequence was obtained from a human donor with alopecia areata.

The CDR3 is CASSGTRGWETQYF. CDR3 in DNA: TGTGCCAGCAGTGGAACTAGGGGCTGGGAGACCCAGTACTTC. The gene calls are TRBV25-1 and TRBJ2-5, with D perhaps TRBD1 or TRBD2 (5 bases each). The length of the CDR3 is 14 residues. Trimming shortened V by 4 bases and J by 5 bases, and 14 bases separated the two germline ends. Looked up from germline, CDR1 is MGHDK and CDR2 is SYGVNS.